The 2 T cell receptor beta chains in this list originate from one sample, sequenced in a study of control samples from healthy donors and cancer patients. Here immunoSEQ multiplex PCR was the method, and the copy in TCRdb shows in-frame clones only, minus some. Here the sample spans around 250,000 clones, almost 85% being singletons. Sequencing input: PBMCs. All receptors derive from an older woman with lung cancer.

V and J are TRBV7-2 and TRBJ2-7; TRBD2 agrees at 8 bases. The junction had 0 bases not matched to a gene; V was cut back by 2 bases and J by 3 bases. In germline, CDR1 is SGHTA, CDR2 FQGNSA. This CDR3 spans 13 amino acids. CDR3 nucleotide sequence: TGTGCCAGCAGCTTAAGCGGGGGCTACGAGCAGTACTTC. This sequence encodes CASSLSGGYEQYF.

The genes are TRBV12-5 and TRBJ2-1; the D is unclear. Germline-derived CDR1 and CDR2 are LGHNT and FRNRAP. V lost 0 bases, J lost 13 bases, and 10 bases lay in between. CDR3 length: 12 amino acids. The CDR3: CASGLVRSIQFF. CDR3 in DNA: TGTGCTAGTGGTTTGGTCCGGAGTATACAGTTCTTC.